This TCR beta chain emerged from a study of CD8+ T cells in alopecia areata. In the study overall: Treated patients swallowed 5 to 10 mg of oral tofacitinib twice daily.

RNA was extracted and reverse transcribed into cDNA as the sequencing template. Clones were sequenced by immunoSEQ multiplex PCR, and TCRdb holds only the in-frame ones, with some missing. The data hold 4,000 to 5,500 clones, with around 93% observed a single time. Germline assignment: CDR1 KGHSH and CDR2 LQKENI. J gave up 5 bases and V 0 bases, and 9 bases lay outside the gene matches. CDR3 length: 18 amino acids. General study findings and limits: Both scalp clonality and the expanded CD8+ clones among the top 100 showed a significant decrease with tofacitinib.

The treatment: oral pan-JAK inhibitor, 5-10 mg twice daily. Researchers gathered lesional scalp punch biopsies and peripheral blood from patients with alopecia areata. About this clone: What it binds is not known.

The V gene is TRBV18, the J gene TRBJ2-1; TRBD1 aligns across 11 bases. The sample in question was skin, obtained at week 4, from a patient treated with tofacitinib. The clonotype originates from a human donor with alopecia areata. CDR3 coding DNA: TGTGCCAGCTCACCACCCAGGACAGGGGGCTTTGTCGACAATGAGCAGTTCTTC. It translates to CASSPPRTGGFVDNEQFF.